This T cell receptor beta chain was sequenced in a study of response to subunit inactivated influenza vaccine. Ten or more counts support this clonotype. The V gene lost 5 bases and the J gene lost 4 bases, with 8 bases spanning the gap. The CDR3 length is 12 residues. In TCRdb, the RT-PCR reads were re-called with MiXCR into one record per CDR3 protein. The data show around 490,000 distinct CDR3 sequences, around 8% seen once. The chain recombines TRBV12-3 or TRBV12-4 with TRBJ1-2; unclear D gene. This receptor was identified in a man between 50 and 75 years old who received an inactivated influenza vaccine. The sample consisted of PBMCs from blood, taken around 25 months after vaccination. CDR3 nucleotides: TGTGCCAGCAGTCTGGACGCCTATGGCTACACCTTC. Its translation is CASSLDAYGYTF.